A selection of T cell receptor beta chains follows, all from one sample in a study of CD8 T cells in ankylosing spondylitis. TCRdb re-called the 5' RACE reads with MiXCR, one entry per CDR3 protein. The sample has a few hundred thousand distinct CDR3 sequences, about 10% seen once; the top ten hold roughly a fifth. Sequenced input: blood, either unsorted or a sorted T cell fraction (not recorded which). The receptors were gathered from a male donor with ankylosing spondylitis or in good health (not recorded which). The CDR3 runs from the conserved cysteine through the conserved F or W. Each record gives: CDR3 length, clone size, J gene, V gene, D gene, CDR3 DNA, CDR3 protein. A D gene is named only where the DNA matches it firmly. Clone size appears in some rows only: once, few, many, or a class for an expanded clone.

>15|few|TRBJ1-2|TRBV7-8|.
TGTGCCAGCAGCTTAGGTGAACAAGCTAACTATGGCTACACCTTC
CASSLGEQANYGYTF
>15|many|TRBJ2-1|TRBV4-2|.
TGTGCCAGCAGCCAAGATAAAACTGTCTACAATGAGCAGTTCTTC
CASSQDKTVYNEQFF
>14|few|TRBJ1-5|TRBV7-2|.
TGTGCCAGCAGCCCGGGATTTAATCATCAGCCCCAGCATTTT
CASSPGFNHQPQHF
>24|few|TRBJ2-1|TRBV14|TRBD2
TGTGCCAGCAGCCACGTGGAAAGGAGCCCCGGAGGGCTAGCGGGGGGGCTTAAATTGAATGAGCAGTTCTTC
CASSHVERSPGGLAGGLKLNEQFF
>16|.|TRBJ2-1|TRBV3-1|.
TGTGCCAGCAGCCAAGAGGGGACCCAGGGGACCAATGAGCAGTTCTTC
CASSQEGTQGTNEQFF
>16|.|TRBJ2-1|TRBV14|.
TGTGCCAGCAGCTACCCAAGCGCGAGCTCCTACAATGAGCAGTTCTTC
CASSYPSASSYNEQFF
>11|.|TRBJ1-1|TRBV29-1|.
TGCAGCGTTGGGTTGAGGACTGAAGCTTTCTTT
CSVGLRTEAFF
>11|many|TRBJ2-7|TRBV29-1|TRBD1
TGCAGCGTCGGACAGGGCCGGAAGCAGTACTTC
CSVGQGRKQYF
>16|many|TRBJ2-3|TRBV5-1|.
TGCGCCAGCAGCTATCTACAGGCCCTTAGCACAGATACGCAGTATTTT
CASSYLQALSTDTQYF
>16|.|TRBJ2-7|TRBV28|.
TGTGCCAGCAGTTTCCTCTTTGCAGGGACCGACTACGAGCAGTACTTC
CASSFLFAGTDYEQYF
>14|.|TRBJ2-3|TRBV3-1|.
TGTGCCAGCAGCCCGGGGGGCATCTCAGATACGCAGTATTTT
CASSPGGISDTQYF
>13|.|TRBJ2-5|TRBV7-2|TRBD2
TGTGCCAGCAGCTTAGCAGCGGGGGTCCACCCGTACTTC
CASSLAAGVHPYF
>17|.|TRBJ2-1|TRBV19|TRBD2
TGTGCCAGTAGTACTCTAAGCGGGGGACTCTCCTACAATGAGCAGTTCTTC
CASSTLSGGLSYNEQFF
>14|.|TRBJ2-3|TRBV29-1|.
TGCAGCGTTGTGTTGCGGGGGCCCACAGATACGCAGTATTTT
CSVVLRGPTDTQYF
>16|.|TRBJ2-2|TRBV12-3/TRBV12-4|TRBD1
TGTCCCAGCAGCCTTCGGCCAGGGGGAAACACCGGGGAGCTGTTTTTT
CPSSLRPGGNTGELFF
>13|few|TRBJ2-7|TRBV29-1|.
TGCAGCGTTTTCCTGACACCTCCCTACGAGCAGTACTTC
CSVFLTPPYEQYF
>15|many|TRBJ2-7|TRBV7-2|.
TGTGCCAGCAGCTTAGGGGCAGGAATGAGCTACGAGCAGTACTTC
CASSLGAGMSYEQYF
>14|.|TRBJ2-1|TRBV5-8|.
TGTGCCAGCAGCTTTCGGGGGGCGGGGCGTGAGCAGTTCTTC
CASSFRGAGREQFF
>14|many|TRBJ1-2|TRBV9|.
TGTGCCAGCAGCGTAGAGACCCAGGGGTCTGGCTACACCTTC
CASSVETQGSGYTF
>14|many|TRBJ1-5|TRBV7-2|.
TGTGCCAGCAGCCCCTCCGGGACATCTCAGCCCCAGCATTTT
CASSPSGTSQPQHF
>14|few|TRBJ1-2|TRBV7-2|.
TGTGCCAGCAGTTCTCCAGGGGACCAAAATGGCTACACCTTC
CASSSPGDQNGYTF
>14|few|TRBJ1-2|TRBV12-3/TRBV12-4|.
TGTGCCAGCAGTTTACAGGGAGGAATGAATGGCTACACCTTC
CASSLQGGMNGYTF
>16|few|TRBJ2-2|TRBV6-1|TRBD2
TGTGCCAGCAGCAAAGGACTAGCGGAGAACACCGGGGAGCTGTTTTTT
CASSKGLAENTGELFF
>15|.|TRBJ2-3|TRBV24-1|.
TGTGCCACCAGTGATGCGGACGGTGGAGGGGATACGCAGTATTTT
CATSDADGGGDTQYF
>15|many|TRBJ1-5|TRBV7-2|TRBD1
TGTGCCAGCAGCTTCAGTACAGGGGGTTCTCAGCCCCAGCATTTT
CASSFSTGGSQPQHF
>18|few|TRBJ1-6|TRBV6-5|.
TGTGCCAGCAGTTACTCGATTCGGGAGGGCAAAGATAATTCACCCCTCCACTTT
CASSYSIREGKDNSPLHF
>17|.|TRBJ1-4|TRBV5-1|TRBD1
TGCGCCAGCAGCTTGGCTCCGGACAGGGGAGCTAATGAAAAACTGTTTTTT
CASSLAPDRGANEKLFF
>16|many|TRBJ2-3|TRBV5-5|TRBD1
TGTGCCAGCAGACCTCGGGACAGGGGGTGGAGCGATACGCAGTATTTT
CASRPRDRGWSDTQYF
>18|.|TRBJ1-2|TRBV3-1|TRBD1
TGTGCCTTCAGCTCCATCGGAACAGGGGAACGGGCCCGGGGAGGCTACACCTTC
CAFSSIGTGERARGGYTF
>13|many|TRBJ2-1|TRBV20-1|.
TGCAGTTCCCGGGCTCAGGGCTACAATGAGCAGTTCTTC
CSSRAQGYNEQFF
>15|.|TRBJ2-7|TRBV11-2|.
TGTGCCAGCAGCTTAGGGCAATTCAACTCCTACGAGCAGTACTTC
CASSLGQFNSYEQYF
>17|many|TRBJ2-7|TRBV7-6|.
TGTGCCAGCAGCGCTTCCACCCCGACGAGGAGTTCCTACGAGCAGTACTTC
CASSASTPTRSSYEQYF
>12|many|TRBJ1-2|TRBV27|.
TGTGCCAGCAGTTCAACAGGGTATGGCTACACCTTC
CASSSTGYGYTF
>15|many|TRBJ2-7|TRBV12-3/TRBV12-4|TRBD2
TGTGCCAGCAGTTTTACTAGCGGGGTGTCCTACGAGCAGTACTTC
CASSFTSGVSYEQYF
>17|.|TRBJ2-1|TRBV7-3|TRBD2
TGTGCCAGCAGCTCCGGACTAGCGGGGGGGCCGATCCATGAGCAGATCTTC
CASSSGLAGGPIHEQIF
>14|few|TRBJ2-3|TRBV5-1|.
TGCGCCAGCAGCTTGGAAGCTCTCACAGATACGCAGTATTTT
CASSLEALTDTQYF
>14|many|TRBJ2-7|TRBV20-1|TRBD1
TGCAGTGCTAGACCGAGACAGGGGGCCTACGAGCAGTACTTC
CSARPRQGAYEQYF
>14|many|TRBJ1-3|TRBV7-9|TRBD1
TGTGCCAGCAGCTTCACAGGGGGCGGAAACACCATATATTTT
CASSFTGGGNTIYF
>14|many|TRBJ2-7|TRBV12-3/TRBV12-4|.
TGTGCCAGCAGTTGGGGCGGGCGAAGCTACGAGCAGTACTTC
CASSWGGRSYEQYF
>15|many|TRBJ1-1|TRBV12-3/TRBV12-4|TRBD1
TGTGCCAGCAGTCCTTGGACAGGGGAAAACACTGAAGCTTTCTTT
CASSPWTGENTEAFF
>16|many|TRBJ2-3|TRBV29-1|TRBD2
TGCAGCGTTGAAGCCAGCGGGGCGGCGAGCACAGATACGCAGTATTTT
CSVEASGAASTDTQYF
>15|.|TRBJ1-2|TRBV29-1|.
TGCAGCGTTAGGGCCCAAGGGTTCCCCGGTGATGGCTACACCTTC
CSVRAQGFPGDGYTF
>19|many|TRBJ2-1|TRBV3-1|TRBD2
TGTGCCAGCAGCCCCCGGGGTAGCGGGGGGGCCGGTTCCTACAATGAGCAGTTCTTC
CASSPRGSGGAGSYNEQFF
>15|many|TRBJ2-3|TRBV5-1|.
TGCGCCAGCAGCTTGGGGACATGGAGCACAGATACGCAGTATTTT
CASSLGTWSTDTQYF
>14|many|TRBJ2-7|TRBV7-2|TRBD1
TGTGCCAGCAGCTTTCCGGGACAGCCCTACGAGCAGTACTTC
CASSFPGQPYEQYF
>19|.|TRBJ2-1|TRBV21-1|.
TGTGCCAGCAGCAAAGGGGGGACAGGGAAGTTTGCTCCTTACAATGAGCAGTTCTTC
CASSKGGTGKFAPYNEQFF
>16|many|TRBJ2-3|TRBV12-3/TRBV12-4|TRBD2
TGTGCCAGCACCCCTGGCCTAGCGGGGGACACAGATACGCAGTATTTT
CASTPGLAGDTDTQYF
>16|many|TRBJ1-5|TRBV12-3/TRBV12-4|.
TGTGCCAGCAGTTGGGCCGGTACGGGGAGCAATCAGCCCCAGCATTTT
CASSWAGTGSNQPQHF
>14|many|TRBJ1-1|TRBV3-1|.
TGTGCCAGCAGCCCACCGGGGAGTAGAATTGAAGCTTTCTTT
CASSPPGSRIEAFF
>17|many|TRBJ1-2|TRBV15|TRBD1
TGTGCCACCAGCAGAGTCGACAGGGGGCCGTCTAACTATGGCTACACCTTC
CATSRVDRGPSNYGYTF
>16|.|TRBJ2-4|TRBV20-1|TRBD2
TGCTGTGCTAGTACCACTAGCGGGCTGGCCAAAAACATTCAGTACTTC
CCASTTSGLAKNIQYF
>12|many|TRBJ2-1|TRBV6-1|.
TGTGCCAGCAGTGTTTCCCAGCGTGAGCAGTTCTTC
CASSVSQREQFF
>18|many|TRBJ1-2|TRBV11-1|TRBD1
TGTGCCAGCAGCCCCCGGCCCCGGACAGGGGGCGCCTTGGATGGCTACACCTTC
CASSPRPRTGGALDGYTF
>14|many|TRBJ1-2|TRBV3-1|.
TGTGCCAGCAGCCCCGAAGGCAATTACTATGGCTACACCTTC
CASSPEGNYYGYTF